This T cell receptor (beta chain) comes out of a study of cytomegalovirus exposure and HLA in healthy donors. This CDR3 comprises 13 residues. V was shortened by 10 bases and J by 8 bases, with 20 bases between the two germline ends. Germline lookup yields CDR1 MNHEY and CDR2 SVGAGI. A remark on this clone: Antigen specificity is unknown.

The PCR employed 60 Vbeta primers together with 13 Jbeta primers. Profiled with immunoSEQ multiplex PCR; TCRdb holds only in-frame clones, not every one. The sample shows approximately 70,000 clones, 70% to 75% of them seen only once. Whole-study results and caveats: Presence/absence analyses rested on an assumption that sequencing depth was roughly uniform across donors. With later analysis, a missense DCLRE1C variant became linked to TCR beta V- and J-gene trimming. The authors judged a highly shared variant cluster likely a sequencing artifact.

The chain recombines TRBV6-5 with TRBJ1-2; D uncertain. The origin of this receptor is a woman in her 30s in good health and CMV-seropositive. The sequenced sample was PBMCs. Here the CDR3 DNA reads TGTGCCATCCGGCCGGCGGCCGGTAAGGGCTACACCTTC. Its protein is CAIRPAAGKGYTF.